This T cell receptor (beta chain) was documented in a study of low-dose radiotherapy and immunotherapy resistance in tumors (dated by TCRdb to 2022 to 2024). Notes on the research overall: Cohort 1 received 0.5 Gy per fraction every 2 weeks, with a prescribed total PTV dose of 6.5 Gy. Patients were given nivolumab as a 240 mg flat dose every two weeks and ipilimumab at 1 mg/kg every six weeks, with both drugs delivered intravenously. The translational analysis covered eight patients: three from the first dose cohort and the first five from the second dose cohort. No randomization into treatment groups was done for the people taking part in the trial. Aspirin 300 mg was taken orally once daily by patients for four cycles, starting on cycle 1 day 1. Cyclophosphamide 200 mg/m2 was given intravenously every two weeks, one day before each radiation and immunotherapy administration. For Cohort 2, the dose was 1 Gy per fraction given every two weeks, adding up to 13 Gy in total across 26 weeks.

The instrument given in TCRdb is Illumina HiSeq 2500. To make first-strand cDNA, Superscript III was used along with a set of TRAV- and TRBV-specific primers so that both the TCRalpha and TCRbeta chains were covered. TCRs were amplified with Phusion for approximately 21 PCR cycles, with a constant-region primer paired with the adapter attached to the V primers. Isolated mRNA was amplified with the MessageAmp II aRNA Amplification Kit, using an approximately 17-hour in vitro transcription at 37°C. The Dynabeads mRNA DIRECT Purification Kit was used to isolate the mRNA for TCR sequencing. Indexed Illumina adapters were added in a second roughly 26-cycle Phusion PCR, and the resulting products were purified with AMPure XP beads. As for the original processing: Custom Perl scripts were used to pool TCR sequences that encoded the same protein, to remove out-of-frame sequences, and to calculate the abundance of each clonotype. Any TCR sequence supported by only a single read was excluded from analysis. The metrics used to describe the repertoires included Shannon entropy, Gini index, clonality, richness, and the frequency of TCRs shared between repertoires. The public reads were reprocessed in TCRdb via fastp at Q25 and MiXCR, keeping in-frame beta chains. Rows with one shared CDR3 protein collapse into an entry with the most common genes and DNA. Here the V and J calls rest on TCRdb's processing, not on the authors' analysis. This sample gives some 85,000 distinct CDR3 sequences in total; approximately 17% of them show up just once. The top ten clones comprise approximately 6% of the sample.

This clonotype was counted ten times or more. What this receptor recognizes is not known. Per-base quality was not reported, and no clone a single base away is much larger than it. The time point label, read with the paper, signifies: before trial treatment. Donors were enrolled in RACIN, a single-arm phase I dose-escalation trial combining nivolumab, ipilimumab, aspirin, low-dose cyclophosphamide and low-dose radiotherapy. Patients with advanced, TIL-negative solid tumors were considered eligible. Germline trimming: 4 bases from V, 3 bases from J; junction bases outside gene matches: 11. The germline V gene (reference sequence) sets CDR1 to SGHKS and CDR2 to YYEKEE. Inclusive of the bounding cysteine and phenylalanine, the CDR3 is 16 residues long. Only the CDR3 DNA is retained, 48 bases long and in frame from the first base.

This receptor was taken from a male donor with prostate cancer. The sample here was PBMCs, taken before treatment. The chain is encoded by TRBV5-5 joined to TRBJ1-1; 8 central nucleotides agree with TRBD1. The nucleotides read TGTGCCAGCAGCCTGCCCGGACAGGGCAAGGACACTGAAGCTTTCTTT. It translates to CASSLPGQGKDTEAFF.